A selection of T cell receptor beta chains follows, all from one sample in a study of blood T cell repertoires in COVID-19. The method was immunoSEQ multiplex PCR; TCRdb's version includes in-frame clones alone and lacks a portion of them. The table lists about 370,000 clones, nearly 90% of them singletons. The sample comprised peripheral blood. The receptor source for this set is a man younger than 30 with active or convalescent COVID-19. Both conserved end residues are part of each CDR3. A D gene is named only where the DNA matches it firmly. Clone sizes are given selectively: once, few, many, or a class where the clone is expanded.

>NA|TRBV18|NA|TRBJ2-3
CASSPQEGGGTDTQYF
TGTGCCAGCTCACCACAAGAGGGAGGCGGCACAGATACGCAGTATTTT
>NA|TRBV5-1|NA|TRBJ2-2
CASSQARGTNTGELFF
TGCGCCAGCAGCCAGGCTCGTGGAACTAACACCGGGGAGCTGTTTTTT
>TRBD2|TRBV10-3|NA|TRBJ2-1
CASGAASGGLNEQFF
TGTGCCAGCGGGGCGGCTAGCGGGGGGCTGAATGAGCAGTTCTTC
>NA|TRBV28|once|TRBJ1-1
CASSFGSLNTEAFF
TGTGCCAGCAGTTTTGGCAGTTTGAACACTGAAGCTTTCTTT
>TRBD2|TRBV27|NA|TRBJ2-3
CASSLRAGLTASTDTQYF
TGTGCCAGCAGTTTGCGCGCGGGACTAACGGCTAGCACAGATACGCAGTATTTT
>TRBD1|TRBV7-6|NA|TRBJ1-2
CASSLGSRGFGQDGYTF
TGTGCCAGCAGCTTAGGATCTCGAGGGTTCGGACAGGATGGCTACACCTTC
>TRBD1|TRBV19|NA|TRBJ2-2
CASRLQGDNTGELFF
TGTGCCAGTAGATTACAGGGGGACAACACCGGGGAGCTGTTTTTT
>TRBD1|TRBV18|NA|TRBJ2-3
CASSPLRSWDRGATDTQYF
TGTGCCAGCTCACCACTCCGTTCGTGGGACAGGGGGGCCACAGATACGCAGTATTTT
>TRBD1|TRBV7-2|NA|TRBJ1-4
CASSPLAGTGYEKLFF
TGTGCCAGCAGCCCCCTCGCCGGGACAGGGTACGAAAAACTGTTTTTT
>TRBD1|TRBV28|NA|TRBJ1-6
CASRTRQGHNSPLHF
TGTGCCAGCCGAACAAGACAGGGCCATAATTCACCCCTCCACTTT
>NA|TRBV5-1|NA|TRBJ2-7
CASSLGQLYEQYF
TGCGCCAGCAGCTTGGGACAGCTCTACGAGCAGTACTTC
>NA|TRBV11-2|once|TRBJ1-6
CASSSDNYSPLHF
TGTGCCAGCAGCTCGGACAACTATTCACCCCTCCACTTT
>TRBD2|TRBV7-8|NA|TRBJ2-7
CASSLASGETYEQYF
TGTGCCAGCAGCTTGGCTAGCGGGGAGACCTACGAGCAGTACTTC
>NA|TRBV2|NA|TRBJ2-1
CASSEYGVGEQFF
TGTGCCAGCAGTGAATACGGGGTTGGGGAGCAGTTCTTC
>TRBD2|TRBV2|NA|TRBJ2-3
CASSSLAGGTDTQYF
TGTGCCAGCAGTAGCTTAGCGGGGGGCACAGATACGCAGTATTTT
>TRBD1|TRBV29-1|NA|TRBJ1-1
CSVEPQGTEAFF
TGCAGCGTTGAACCACAGGGGACTGAAGCTTTCTTT
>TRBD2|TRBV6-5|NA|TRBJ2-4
CASSYSNSGGSNIQYF
TGTGCCAGCAGTTACTCGAATAGCGGGGGCTCCAACATTCAGTACTTC
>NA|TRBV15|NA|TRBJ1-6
CATSSWGQVSPLHF
TGTGCCACCAGCAGCTGGGGGCAGGTTTCACCCCTCCACTTT
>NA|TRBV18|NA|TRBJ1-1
CASSPPGGPAFF
TGTGCCAGCTCACCCCCGGGGGGCCCAGCTTTCTTT
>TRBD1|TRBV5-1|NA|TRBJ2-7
CASNPGTGAPGENF
TGCGCCAGCAACCCCGGGACAGGGGCACCTGGGGAAAACTTC
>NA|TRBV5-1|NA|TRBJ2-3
CASSSGGGSSTDTQYF
TGCGCCAGCAGCTCGGGTGGGGGGTCAAGCACAGATACGCAGTATTTT
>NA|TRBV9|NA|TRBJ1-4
CASSVTTGNEKLFF
TGTGCCAGCAGCGTAACCACAGGAAATGAAAAACTGTTTTTT
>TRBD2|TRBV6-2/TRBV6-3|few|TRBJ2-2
CASSPRGGGTGELFF
TGTGCCAGCAGTCCCCGGGGGGGCGGCACCGGGGAGCTGTTTTTT
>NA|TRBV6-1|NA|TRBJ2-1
CASSEEVRRLRNEQFF
TGTGCCAGCAGTGAGGAGGTACGGAGACTCCGCAATGAGCAGTTCTTC
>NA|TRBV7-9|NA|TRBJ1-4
CASSLGGTEKLFF
TGTGCCAGCAGCTTGGGGGGAACAGAAAAACTGTTTTTT
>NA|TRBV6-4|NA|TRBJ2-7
CASSVNTYEQYF
TGTGCCAGCAGTGTTAATACCTACGAGCAGTACTTC
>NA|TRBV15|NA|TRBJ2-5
CATSPQAGAVETQYF
TGTGCCACCAGCCCTCAGGCAGGCGCCGTCGAGACCCAGTACTTC
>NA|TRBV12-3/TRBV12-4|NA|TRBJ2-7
CASSFGLGAEQYF
TGTGCCAGCAGTTTTGGGTTAGGGGCCGAGCAGTACTTC
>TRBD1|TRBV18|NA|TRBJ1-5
CASSPGTVNQPQHF
TGTGCCAGCTCACCCGGGACAGTCAATCAGCCCCAGCATTTT
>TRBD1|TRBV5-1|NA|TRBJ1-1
CASSSTQGGNTEAFF
TGCGCCAGCAGCTCGACCCAGGGGGGGAACACTGAAGCTTTCTTT
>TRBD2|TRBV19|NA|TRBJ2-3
CASRPAGVTDTQYF
TGTGCCAGCCGGCCGGCGGGAGTCACAGATACGCAGTATTTT
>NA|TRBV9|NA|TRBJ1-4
CASSVGQGNEKLFF
TGTGCCAGCAGCGTAGGTCAGGGAAATGAAAAACTGTTTTTT
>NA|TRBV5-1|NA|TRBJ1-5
CASSLDSRGNQPQHF
TGCGCCAGCAGCTTGGACAGTCGAGGGAATCAGCCCCAGCATTTT
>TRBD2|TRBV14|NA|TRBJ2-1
CASSQVAGVYNEQFF
TGTGCCAGCAGCCAAGTAGCGGGAGTATACAATGAGCAGTTCTTC
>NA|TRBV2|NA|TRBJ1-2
CASSEWRGYTF
TGTGCCAGCAGTGAATGGCGGGGCTACACCTTC
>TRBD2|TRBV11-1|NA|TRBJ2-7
CASSLVSGGLYEQYF
TGTGCCAGCAGCTTAGTGTCGGGAGGTCTCTACGAGCAGTACTTC
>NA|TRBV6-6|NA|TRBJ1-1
CASSSLATETEAFF
TGTGCCAGCAGTTCCCTGGCCACAGAGACTGAAGCTTTCTTT
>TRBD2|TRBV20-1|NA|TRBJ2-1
CSASRGGAHEQFF
TGCAGTGCTAGTCGCGGGGGGGCCCATGAGCAGTTCTTC
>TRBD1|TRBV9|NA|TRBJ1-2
CASSVWTGEDYGYTF
TGTGCCAGCAGCGTATGGACAGGGGAGGACTATGGCTACACCTTC
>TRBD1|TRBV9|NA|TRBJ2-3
CASSVGGQVTDTQYF
TGTGCCAGCAGCGTAGGGGGACAGGTAACAGATACGCAGTATTTT
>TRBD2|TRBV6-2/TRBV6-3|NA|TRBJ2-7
CASSLISTSGAVLQYF
TGTGCCAGCAGCTTGATTTCGACTAGCGGGGCGGTGTTGCAGTACTTC
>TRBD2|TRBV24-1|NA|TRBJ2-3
CATSDTSGGPDTQYF
TGTGCCACCAGTGATACTAGCGGGGGGCCAGATACGCAGTATTTT
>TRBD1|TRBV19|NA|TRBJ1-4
CASSIGTGAVTNEKLFF
TGTGCCAGTAGTATAGGCACAGGGGCGGTAACTAATGAAAAACTGTTTTTT
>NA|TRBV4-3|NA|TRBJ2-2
CASSQYGELFF
TGCGCCAGCAGCCAATACGGGGAGCTGTTTTTT
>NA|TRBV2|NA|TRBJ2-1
CASRKEGANVYNEQFF
TGTGCCAGCAGGAAGGAGGGGGCGAACGTCTACAATGAGCAGTTCTTC